One and the same sample provided the 24 T cell receptor beta chains below, sequenced in a study of Graves' ophthalmopathy and Graves' hyperthyroidism. Transcripts of RNA were the source for amplifying TCR beta CDR3 regions. First-round RT-PCR relied on HTBI primers, and a second-round multiplex PCR came next. Each CDR3 protein is one row after TCRdb ran MiXCR on the multiplex PCR reads. The sample records about 210,000 distinct CDR3 sequences, 29% being singletons. The sequenced sample consisted of peripheral blood. These receptors were collected from a man aged 50-60 years with Graves' ophthalmopathy.

The chain employs TRBV6-5 and TRBJ1-1, with D uncertain. V lost 4 bases and J 0 bases, leaving 15 bases between the germline ends. The CDR3 is 16 amino acids. Per germline, CDR1 MNHEY and CDR2 SVGAGI. The CDR3 region has the DNA TGTGCCAGCAGTTTCGGACGGACCAACATGAACACTGAAGCTTTCTTT. Protein: CASSFGRTNMNTEAFF.

This clonotype was picked up many times. V and J are TRBV27 and TRBJ2-7; no reliable D call. With 1 base removed from V and 2 bases from J, the gap between germline ends came to 9 bases. Germline lookup yields CDR1 MNHEY and CDR2 SMNVEV (reference sequence). The CDR3 covers 14 residues. CDR3 region: CASSLFSIPYEQYF. CDR3 in DNA: TGTGCCAGCAGTTTATTTTCGATCCCCTACGAGCAGTACTTC.

V usage is TRBV12-3 or TRBV12-4 and J usage is TRBJ1-6; tentative D call: TRBD1 (5 bases). V was cut by 3 bases and J by 9 bases, with 12 bases left in between. This CDR3 region has 14 residues. CDR3 loop: CASSLGVGGSPLHF. The DNA for the CDR3 is TGTGCCAGCAGTTTGGGGGTTGGTGGTTCACCCCTCCACTTT.

Ten or more counts support this clonotype. This chain uses TRBV6-5 with TRBJ2-7, with D hard to call. From germline, CDR1 is MNHEY and CDR2 SVGAGI. The CDR3 is 13 residues long. V was cut by 2 bases and J by 4 bases, with 9 bases left in between. In nucleotides, the CDR3 is TGTGCCAGCAGTTACGGGGAAGCATACGAGCAGTACTTC. It encodes CASSYGEAYEQYF.

This clonotype was picked up many times. The V gene is TRBV20-1, the J gene TRBJ2-4; 10 nucleotides align to TRBD1. The CDR3 runs to 16 residues. The ends lost 6 bases at V and 8 bases at J; junction bases unmatched: 16. Germline V gene data show CDR1 as DFQATT and CDR2 as SNEGSKA (reference sequence). CDR3 residues: CSAQRFDRGLKDIQYF. The CDR3 nucleotides are TGCAGTGCGCAGCGTTTCGACAGGGGGCTTAAGGACATTCAGTACTTC.

In this sample, this clonotype turned up many times. The chain links TRBV7-3 to TRBJ2-5; 9 bases are a match to TRBD1. The junction had 3 bases not matched to a gene; V was cut back by 5 bases and J by 2 bases. Looked up from germline, CDR1 is SGHTA and CDR2 is FQGTGA. There are 14 residues in the CDR3. The chain's CDR3 is CASSPGTGQETQYF. CDR3 DNA sequence: TGTGCCAGCAGCCCAGGGACAGGGCAAGAGACCCAGTACTTC.

The CDR3 loop is CASSPSPGGPNTGELFF. The CDR3 nucleotides read TGTGCCAGCAGTCCATCTCCCGGGGGGCCTAACACCGGGGAGCTGTTTTTT. The chain couples TRBV28 to TRBJ2-2; D possibly corresponds to TRBD2 (7 bases). The CDR3 extends over 17 amino acids. CDR1 is MDHEN and CDR2 is SYDVKM in the germline V gene. V shed 5 bases and J shed 2 bases, with 18 bases lying between them.

This clonotype has a count of ten or more. The chain uses TRBV30 and TRBJ1-1; weak D call: TRBD1 (6 bases). Deletions cut 4 bases from V and 4 bases from J, with 10 bases between. Germline CDR1 reads GTSNPN; CDR2 reads SVGIG (reference sequence). CDR3 length equals 12 residues. CDR3 protein: CAWNRVGTEAFF. CDR3 DNA sequence: TGTGCCTGGAACAGGGTAGGCACTGAAGCTTTCTTT.

The rearrangement joins TRBV29-1 to TRBJ1-1, with D perhaps TRBD1 (5 bases). This CDR3 is 13 amino acids long. V gave up 5 bases and J gave up 3 bases, with 13 bases separating them. Germline V gives CDR1 SQVTM, CDR2 ANQGSEA. CDR3 residues: CSVQVGTDTEAFF. The CDR3 DNA sequence: TGCAGCGTTCAGGTCGGGACGGACACTGAAGCTTTCTTT.

This clonotype was picked up many times. The rearrangement uses TRBV11-2 and TRBJ2-2, with D hard to call. Trimming shortened V by 4 bases and J by 3 bases, and 15 bases separated the two germline ends. The CDR3 extends over 16 amino acids. Germline lookup yields CDR1 SGHAT and CDR2 FQNNGV. CDR3 sequence: CASSSTPAGYTGELFF. In DNA, the CDR3 is TGTGCCAGCAGCTCTACCCCGGCAGGTTACACCGGGGAGCTGTTTTTT.

The chain joins TRBV28 to TRBJ2-7; D is uncertain. CDR1 is MDHEN and CDR2 is SYDVKM in the germline V gene. Trimming stripped 5 bases from V and 6 bases from J, with 11 bases between. The CDR3 loop spans 12 amino acids. CDR3 DNA: TGTGCCAGCAGTCCCCTGGTCTCCGAGCAGTACTTC. It translates to CASSPLVSEQYF.

There are many counts of this clonotype. The rearrangement links TRBV6-5 to TRBJ2-4; D could derive from TRBD1 or TRBD2 (6 bases each). V lost 5 bases and J 13 bases, leaving 18 bases between the germline ends. Germline CDR1 reads MNHEY; CDR2 reads SVGAGI. The CDR3 has 13 amino acids. The CDR3 region is CASSPRGAKVQYF. CDR3 nucleotide sequence: TGTGCCAGCAGTCCGAGGGGGGCGAAAGTACAGTACTTC.

This clonotype was counted ten times or more. The V and J genes are TRBV29-1 and TRBJ2-4; tentative D call: TRBD1 (6 bases). The CDR3 runs 14 residues. Germline-derived CDR1 and CDR2 are SQVTM and ANQGSEA. Trimming cost V 4 bases and J 7 bases, with 17 bases left between them. This chain's CDR3 is CSVVVGGQGNIQYF. The CDR3 DNA follows: TGCAGCGTTGTAGTAGGGGGTCAAGGGAACATTCAGTACTTC.

The rearrangement uses TRBV7-2 and TRBJ2-7; D gene unclear. The germline gives CDR1 SGHTA, CDR2 FQGNSA. The V end was cut by 1 base, the J end by 6 bases, with 10 bases between. The CDR3 is 13 amino acids. Here the CDR3 reads CASSLVAYSEQYF. The DNA of the CDR3 is TGTGCCAGCAGCTTAGTAGCCTATTCCGAGCAGTACTTC.

This clonotype came up once. This sequence joins TRBV10-3 and TRBJ2-7, with 7 nucleotides matching TRBD2. V shed 7 bases and J 3 bases; nucleotides not matched to a gene: 3. The V gene's germline CDR1 is ENHRY and CDR2 SYGVKD. This CDR3 is built from 12 residues. CDR3 sequence (DNA): TGTGCCATCATGAGCGGGGTCTACGAGCAGTACTTC. It is translated as CAIMSGVYEQYF.

This clonotype was found many times. This chain uses TRBV6-5 with TRBJ1-1; no clear D. The CDR3 runs to 15 residues. The germline V and J ends were trimmed by 5 bases and 1 base, with 14 bases remaining between them. Germline V lookup: CDR1 MNHEY, CDR2 SVGAGI. CDR3: CASSRTGLGNTEAFF. CDR3 nucleotides: TGTGCCAGCAGTAGGACGGGTTTGGGGAACACTGAAGCTTTCTTT.

This clonotype was observed at least ten times. The J gene is TRBJ2-2, the V gene TRBV12-3 or TRBV12-4; 7 positions agree with TRBD2. The CDR3 length is 14 residues. V gave up 7 bases and J gave up 6 bases; unmatched junction bases: 8. CDR3 in amino acids: CASTSPRGAGELFF. The CDR3 nucleotides read TGTGCCAGCACCTCCCCACGGGGGGCCGGGGAGCTGTTTTTT.

Only one count was recorded for this clonotype. V gene TRBV15 combines with J gene TRBJ2-7; D perhaps matches TRBD2 (5 bases). Germline CDR1 and CDR2: LNHNV and YYDKDF (reference sequence). V was cut by 5 bases and J by 0 bases, with 14 bases left in between. CDR3 length: 15 amino acids. CDR3: CATSLGLISSYEQYF. Here the CDR3 DNA reads TGTGCCACCAGCCTTGGACTTATTTCCTCCTACGAGCAGTACTTC.

This rearrangement joins TRBV28 to TRBJ1-1; D is ambiguous. The CDR3 spans 12 residues. Germline CDR1 and CDR2: MDHEN and SYDVKM. Trimming cost V 7 bases and J 4 bases, with 10 bases left between them. The CDR3 reads CASNEGITEAFF. CDR3 bases: TGTGCCAGCAATGAGGGAATCACTGAAGCTTTCTTT.

This clonotype was seen many times. The chain couples TRBV7-2 to TRBJ2-5; tentative D call: TRBD2 (5 bases). From germline, CDR1 is SGHTA and CDR2 FQGNSA. Trimming stripped 8 bases from V and 4 bases from J, with 14 bases between. The CDR3 contains 13 residues. CDR3 coding DNA: TGTGCCAGCGACCCTAGCTACGGAGAGACCCAGTACTTC. Protein product: CASDPSYGETQYF.

This clonotype occurred many times. The chain links TRBV15 to TRBJ2-2; TRBD2 might be the D (6 bases). There are 14 residues in the CDR3. Germline V gene lookup returns CDR1 LNHNV and CDR2 YYDKDF (reference sequence). V was clipped by 7 bases and J by 6 bases, with 15 bases between them. The CDR3 here is CATTRLDGSGELFF. The CDR3 DNA reads TGTGCCACCACCCGACTAGATGGGTCCGGGGAGCTGTTTTTT.

This clonotype was picked up many times. The V gene is TRBV20-1, the J gene TRBJ2-2, with a tentative D call TRBD1 (7 bases). Germline V CDR1 and CDR2: DFQATT, SNEGSKA (reference sequence). The CDR3 runs to 14 residues. Between the trimmed V and J ends, which lost 3 bases and 5 bases, there was a span of 13 bases. The chain's CDR3 is CSASRGDRTGELFF. The CDR3 region has the DNA TGCAGTGCTAGCAGGGGGGATCGGACCGGGGAGCTGTTTTTT.

This clonotype was seen many times. This chain joins TRBV20-1 and TRBJ1-1; tentative D call: TRBD1 (6 bases). V was shortened by 5 bases and J by 1 base, with 20 bases between the two germline ends. The CDR3 spans 16 residues. The germline V gene encodes CDR1 DFQATT and CDR2 SNEGSKA (reference sequence). The CDR3 reads CSAPKPTGSANTEAFF. The CDR3 DNA follows: TGCAGTGCTCCGAAGCCAACAGGGTCGGCGAACACTGAAGCTTTCTTT.

This clonotype was picked up many times. V gene TRBV12-3 or TRBV12-4 combines with J gene TRBJ2-5; no reliable D call. The CDR3 runs to 14 residues. V was clipped by 6 bases and J by 1 base, with 12 bases between them. CDR3 protein: CASSSQAFQETQYF. Written as DNA, the CDR3 is TGTGCCAGCAGCTCCCAGGCCTTCCAAGAGACCCAGTACTTC.